The sequence of this TCR beta chain was determined in a study of blood T cell repertoires in COVID-19. Repertoires were generated with immunoSEQ multiplex PCR, while TCRdb's copy carries only in-frame clones and drops some. The repertoire includes about 250,000 clones, 86% of them detected once, and around 1.6% sits in the top ten. CDR1 and CDR2 (germline): SGHDT, YYEEEE. The J segment lost 4 bases and the V segment lost 7 bases, leaving 16 bases of the junction unmatched. CDR3 length: 17 residues. The receptor was derived from a woman aged 55 to 70 who had recovered from COVID-19. Material for sequencing was peripheral blood. V is TRBV5-6 and J is TRBJ2-2; 7 bases map to TRBD2. CDR3 sequence (DNA): TGTGCCAGCGCGAACCCGTGGGGGGGAGGAGGCACCGGGGAGCTGTTTTTT. It is translated as CASANPWGGGGTGELFF.